Listed here is a single T cell receptor (beta chain). Its target is unknown. Sequencing used immunoSEQ multiplex PCR; TCRdb keeps in-frame clones, though not all of them. Of about 2.3 million clones in the sample, roughly 93% are singletons; the top ten hold around 0.4%. The CDR3 runs to 12 residues. CDR1 MNHEY and CDR2 SMNVEV come from the germline V gene (reference sequence). Trimming took 8 bases from V and 5 from J, leaving 12 bases between them. The sample originates from a study of shared clonotypes between healthy human individuals. Whole-study results and caveats: Large depth notwithstanding, sorted-subset sequencing proved incomplete by rarefaction.

The specimen was naive CD4+ T cells from PBMCs. The subset is: CD45RA+ positively selected. The source is a man in his late teens or twenties in good health. Some clones in this sample may be carry-over from other donors' samples. J is TRBJ1-1 and V is TRBV27; D is unclear. The CDR3 reads CASVHVGTEAFF. The DNA of the CDR3 is TGTGCCAGCGTCCACGTAGGGACTGAAGCTTTCTTT.